The present T cell receptor beta chain was sequenced within a study of tumor T cells in aggressive B-cell lymphoma. This CDR3 spans 14 amino acids. The germline V gene has CDR1 SGHNT and CDR2 YYREEE (reference sequence). The V end lost 2 bases, the J end lost 0 bases, and 9 bases lay between the germline ends. Assay: immunoSEQ multiplex PCR; the TCRdb copy retains only in-frame clones and omits some. The table has thousands of clones, approximately 94% seen once. The sequence came from an adult with diffuse large B cell lymphoma. V gene TRBV5-4 combines with J gene TRBJ2-7, with no clear D. Sequencing was done on a sample of tumor tissue. DNA for the CDR3: TGTGCCAGCAGCTTATCCAGGATCTCCTACGAGCAGTACTTC. It specifies CASSLSRISYEQYF.